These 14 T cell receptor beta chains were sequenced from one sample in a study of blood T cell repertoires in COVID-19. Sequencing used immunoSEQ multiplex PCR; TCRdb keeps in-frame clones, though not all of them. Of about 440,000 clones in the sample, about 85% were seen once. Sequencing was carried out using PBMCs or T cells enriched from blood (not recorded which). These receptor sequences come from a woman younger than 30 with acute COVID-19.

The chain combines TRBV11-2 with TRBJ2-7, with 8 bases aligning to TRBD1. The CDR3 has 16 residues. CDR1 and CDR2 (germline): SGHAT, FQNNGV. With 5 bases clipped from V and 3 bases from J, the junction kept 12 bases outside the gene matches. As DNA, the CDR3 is TGTGCCAGCAGCCCCCGGGGGACAGGAGCGAACTACGAGCAGTACTTC. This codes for CASSPRGTGANYEQYF.

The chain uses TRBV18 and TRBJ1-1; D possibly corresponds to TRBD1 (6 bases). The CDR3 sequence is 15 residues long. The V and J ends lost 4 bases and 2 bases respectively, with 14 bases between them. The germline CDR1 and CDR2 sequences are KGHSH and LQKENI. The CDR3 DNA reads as TGTGCCAGCTCACTTACGGACAGCCAAAACACTGAAGCTTTCTTT. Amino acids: CASSLTDSQNTEAFF.

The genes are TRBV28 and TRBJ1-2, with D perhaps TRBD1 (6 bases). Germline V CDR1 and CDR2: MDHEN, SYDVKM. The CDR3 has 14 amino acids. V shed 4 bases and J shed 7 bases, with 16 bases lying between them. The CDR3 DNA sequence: TGTGCCAGCAGTTCACCCGGACAGATCGCTGGCTACACCTTC. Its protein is CASSSPGQIAGYTF.

The CDR3 is CASSQDLGDRIYEQYF. The CDR3 DNA sequence: TGTGCCAGCAGCCAAGATCTTGGGGACAGAATTTACGAGCAGTACTTC. The chain links TRBV3-1 (or the pseudogene TRBV3-2) to TRBJ2-7; 7 bases line up with TRBD1. After removal of 0 bases from V and 4 bases from J, the junction contained 9 bases not matched to a gene. CDR3 length equals 16 residues. Germline CDR1 and CDR2: LGHDT and YNNKEL (reference sequence).

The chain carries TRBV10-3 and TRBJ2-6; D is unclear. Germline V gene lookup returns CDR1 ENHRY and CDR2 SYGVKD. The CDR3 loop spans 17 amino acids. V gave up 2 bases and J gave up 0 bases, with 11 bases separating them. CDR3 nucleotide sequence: TGTGCCATCAGTGAGGCTTGGGCCTCCTCTGGGGCCAACGTCCTGACTTTC. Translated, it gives CAISEAWASSGANVLTF.

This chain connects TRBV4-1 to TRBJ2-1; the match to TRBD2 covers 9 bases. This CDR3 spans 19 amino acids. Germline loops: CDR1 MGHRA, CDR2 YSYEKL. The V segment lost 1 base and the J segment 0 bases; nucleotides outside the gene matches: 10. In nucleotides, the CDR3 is TGCGCCAGCAGCCAAGGCGGAGCGGGAGGCTCATTCTCCTACAATGAGCAGTTCTTC. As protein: CASSQGGAGGSFSYNEQFF.

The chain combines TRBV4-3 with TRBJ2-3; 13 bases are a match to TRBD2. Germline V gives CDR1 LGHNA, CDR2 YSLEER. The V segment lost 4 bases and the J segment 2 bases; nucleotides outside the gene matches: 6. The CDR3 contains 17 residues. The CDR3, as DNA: TGCGCCAGCAGCCCTCGGACTAGCGGGAGTTACACAGATACGCAGTATTTT. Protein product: CASSPRTSGSYTDTQYF.

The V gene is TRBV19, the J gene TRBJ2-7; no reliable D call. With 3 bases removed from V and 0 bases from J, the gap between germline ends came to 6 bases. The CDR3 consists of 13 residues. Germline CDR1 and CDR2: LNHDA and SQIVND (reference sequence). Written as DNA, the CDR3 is TGTGCCAGTAGTATGGTAGTCTCCTACGAGCAGTACTTC. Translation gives CASSMVVSYEQYF.

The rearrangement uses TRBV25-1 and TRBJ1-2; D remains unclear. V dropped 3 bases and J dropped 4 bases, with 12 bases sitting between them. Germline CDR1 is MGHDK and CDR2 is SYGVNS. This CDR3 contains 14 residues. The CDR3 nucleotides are TGTGCCAGCAGTGAGCCCGGGGTTGGCTATGGCTACACCTTC. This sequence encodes CASSEPGVGYGYTF.

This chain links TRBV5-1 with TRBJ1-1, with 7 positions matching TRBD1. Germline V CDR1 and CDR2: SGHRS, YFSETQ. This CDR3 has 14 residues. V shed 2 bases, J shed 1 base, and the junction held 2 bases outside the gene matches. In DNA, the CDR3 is TGCGCCAGCAGCTTCCGACAGGGGAACACTGAAGCTTTCTTT. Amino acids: CASSFRQGNTEAFF. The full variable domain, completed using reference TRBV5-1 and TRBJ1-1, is KAGVTQTPRYLIKTRGQQVTLSCSPISGHRSVSWYQQTPGQGLQFLFEYFSETQRNKGNFPGRFSGRQFSNSRSEMNVSTLELGDSALYLCASSFRQGNTEAFFGQGTRLTVV.

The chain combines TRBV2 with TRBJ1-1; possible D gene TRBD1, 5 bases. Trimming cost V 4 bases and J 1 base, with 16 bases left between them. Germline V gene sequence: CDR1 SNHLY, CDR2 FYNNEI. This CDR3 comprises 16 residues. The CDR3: CASSASLGPGNTEAFF. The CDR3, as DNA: TGTGCCAGCAGTGCTAGTCTGGGGCCGGGGAACACTGAAGCTTTCTTT.

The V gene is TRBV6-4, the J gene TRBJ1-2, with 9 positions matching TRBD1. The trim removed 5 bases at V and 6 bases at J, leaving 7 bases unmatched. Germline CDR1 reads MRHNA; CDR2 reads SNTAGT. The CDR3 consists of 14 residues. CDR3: CASSRDRESDGYTF. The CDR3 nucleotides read TGTGCCAGCAGTCGGGACAGGGAGAGTGATGGCTACACCTTC.

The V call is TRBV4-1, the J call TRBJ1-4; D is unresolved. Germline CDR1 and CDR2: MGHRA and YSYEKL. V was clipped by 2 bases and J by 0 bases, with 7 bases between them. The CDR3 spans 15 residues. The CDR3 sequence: CASSQSISTNEKLFF. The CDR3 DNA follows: TGCGCCAGCAGCCAATCCATTTCAACTAATGAAAAACTGTTTTTT.

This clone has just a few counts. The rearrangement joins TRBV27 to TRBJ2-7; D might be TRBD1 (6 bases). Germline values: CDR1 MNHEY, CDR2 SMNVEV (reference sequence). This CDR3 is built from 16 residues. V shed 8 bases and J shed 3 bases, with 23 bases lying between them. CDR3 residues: CASGVLNGQRFYEQYF. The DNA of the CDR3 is TGTGCCAGCGGAGTCTTAAATGGACAGAGGTTCTACGAGCAGTACTTC.